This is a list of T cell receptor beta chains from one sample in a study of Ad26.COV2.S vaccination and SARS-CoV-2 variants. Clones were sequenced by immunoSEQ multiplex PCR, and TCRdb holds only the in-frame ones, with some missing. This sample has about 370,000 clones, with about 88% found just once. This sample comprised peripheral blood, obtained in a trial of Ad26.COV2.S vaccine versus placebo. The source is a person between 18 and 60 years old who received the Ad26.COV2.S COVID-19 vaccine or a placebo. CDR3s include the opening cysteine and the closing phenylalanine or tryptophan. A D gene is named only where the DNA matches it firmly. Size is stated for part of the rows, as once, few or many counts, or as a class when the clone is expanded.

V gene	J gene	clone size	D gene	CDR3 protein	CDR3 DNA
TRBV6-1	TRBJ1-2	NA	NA	CASSDSGRPLSYTF	TGTGCCAGCAGTGATTCGGGACGGCCACTAAGCTACACCTTC
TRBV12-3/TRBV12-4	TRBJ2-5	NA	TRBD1	CASSGTGGETQYF	TGTGCCAGCAGTGGGACAGGGGGAGAGACCCAGTACTTC
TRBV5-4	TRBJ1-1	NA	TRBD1	CASSLNPGQRNMNTEAFF	TGTGCCAGCAGCCTAAACCCGGGACAGAGGAACATGAACACTGAAGCTTTCTTT
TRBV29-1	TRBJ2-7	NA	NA	CSVEIEKGLISYEQYF	TGCAGCGTTGAAATCGAAAAGGGACTGATCTCCTACGAGCAGTACTTC
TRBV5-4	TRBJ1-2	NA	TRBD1	CASTGTGSYYGYTF	TGTGCCAGCACTGGGACAGGGAGCTACTATGGCTACACCTTC
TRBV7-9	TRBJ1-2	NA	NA	CASTLGEGQLGYGYTF	TGTGCCAGCACCCTCGGGGAAGGGCAATTGGGGTATGGCTACACCTTC
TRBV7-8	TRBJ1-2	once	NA	CASSVAGSGHNYGYTF	TGTGCCAGCAGCGTGGCGGGGTCAGGCCATAACTATGGCTACACCTTC
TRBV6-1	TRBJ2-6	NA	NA	CASSVQKLSGANVLTF	TGTGCCAGCAGTGTTCAGAAACTCTCTGGGGCCAACGTCCTGACTTTC
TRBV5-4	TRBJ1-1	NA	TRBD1	CASSSDRGTEAFF	TGTGCCAGCAGTTCGGACAGGGGCACTGAAGCTTTCTTT
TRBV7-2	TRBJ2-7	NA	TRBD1	CASRTTGSYEQYF	TGTGCCAGCAGAACGACAGGGTCCTACGAGCAGTACTTC
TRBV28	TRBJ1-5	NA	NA	CASKLWGLTGNQPQHF	TGTGCCAGCAAGTTATGGGGCCTCACGGGCAATCAGCCCCAGCATTTT
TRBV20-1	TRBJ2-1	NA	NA	CSAPDYNEQFF	TGCAGTGCTCCAGACTACAATGAGCAGTTCTTC
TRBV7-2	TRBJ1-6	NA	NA	CASSLQNNSPLHF	TGTGCCAGCAGCTTACAAAATAATTCACCCCTCCACTTT
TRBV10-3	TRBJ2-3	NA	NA	CAIQGRTTDTQYF	TGTGCCATCCAAGGACGAACCACAGATACGCAGTATTTT
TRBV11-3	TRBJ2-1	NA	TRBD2	CASSLGAGGSNEQFF	TGTGCCAGCAGCTTAGGCGCGGGGGGGTCCAATGAGCAGTTCTTC
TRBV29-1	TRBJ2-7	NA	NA	CSVEMAGYEQYF	TGCAGCGTTGAAATGGCGGGGTACGAGCAGTACTTC
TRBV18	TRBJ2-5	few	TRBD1	CASSPGGQGETQYF	TGTGCCAGCTCACCGGGGGGACAGGGAGAGACCCAGTACTTC
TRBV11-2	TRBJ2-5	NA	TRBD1	CASSLERDRFQETQYF	TGTGCCAGCAGCTTAGAACGGGACAGGTTCCAAGAGACCCAGTACTTC
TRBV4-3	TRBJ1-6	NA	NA	CASSQDRLGSYNSPLHF	TGCGCCAGCAGCCAAGATAGGCTGGGATCCTATAATTCACCCCTCCACTTT
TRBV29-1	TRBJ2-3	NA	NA	CSVLVTDTQYF	TGCAGCGTTTTGGTCACAGATACGCAGTATTTT
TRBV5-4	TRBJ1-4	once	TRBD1	CASSAETGSELFF	TGTGCCAGCAGCGCGGAGACAGGGTCGGAACTGTTTTTT
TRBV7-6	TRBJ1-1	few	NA	CASSLLHREGTEAFF	TGTGCCAGCAGCTTACTCCACAGGGAGGGAACTGAAGCTTTCTTT
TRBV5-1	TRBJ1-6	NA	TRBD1	CASRPDRMSPLHF	TGCGCCAGCAGACCGGACAGGATGTCACCCCTCCACTTT
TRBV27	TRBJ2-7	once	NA	CASSLGGYEQYF	TGTGCCAGCAGCCTTGGAGGCTACGAGCAGTACTTC
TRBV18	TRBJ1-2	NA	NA	CASSPAEIFYGYTF	TGTGCCAGCTCACCGGCGGAGATCTTCTATGGCTACACCTTC
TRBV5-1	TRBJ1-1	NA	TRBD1	CASTDRGQGGTEAFF	TGCGCCAGCACGGACAGGGGCCAGGGTGGTACTGAAGCTTTCTTT
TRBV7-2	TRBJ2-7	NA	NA	CASSLNLLASTGEQYF	TGTGCCAGCAGCCTGAACCTACTAGCTTCTACGGGCGAGCAGTACTTC
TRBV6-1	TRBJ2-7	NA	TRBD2	CASSEALRLAGTRPYYEQYF	TGTGCCAGCAGTGAAGCGCTTCGACTAGCGGGGACCCGACCTTACTACGAGCAGTACTTC
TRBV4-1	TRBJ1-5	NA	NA	CASSPGPHRANQPQHF	TGCGCCAGCAGCCCCGGACCCCACAGGGCCAATCAGCCCCAGCATTTT
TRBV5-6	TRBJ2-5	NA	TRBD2	CASSFGLAGQETQYF	TGTGCCAGCAGCTTTGGACTAGCGGGGCAAGAGACCCAGTACTTC
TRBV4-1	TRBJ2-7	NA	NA	CASSQPLGTDEQYF	TGCGCCAGCAGCCAACCCCTGGGGACGGACGAGCAGTACTTC
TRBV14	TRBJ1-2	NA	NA	CASSPPGPNYGYTF	TGTGCCAGCAGTCCTCCGGGCCCTAACTATGGCTACACCTTC
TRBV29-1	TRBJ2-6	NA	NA	CSVVQGGVLTF	TGCAGCGTTGTTCAGGGCGGGGTCCTGACTTTC
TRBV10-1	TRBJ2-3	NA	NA	CASQDDSFTDTQYF	TGCGCCAGCCAAGATGACAGTTTCACAGATACGCAGTATTTT
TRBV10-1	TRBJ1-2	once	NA	CASNLPGQPKQWGYTF	TGCGCCAGTAACTTACCGGGACAACCCAAGCAGTGGGGCTACACCTTC
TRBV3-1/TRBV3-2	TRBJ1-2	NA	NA	CASSHRGGSYGYTF	TGTGCCAGCAGCCACAGGGGAGGGTCCTATGGCTACACCTTC
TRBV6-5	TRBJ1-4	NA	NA	CASSYSGAPNEKLFF	TGTGCCAGCAGTTACTCGGGGGCTCCAAATGAAAAACTGTTTTTT
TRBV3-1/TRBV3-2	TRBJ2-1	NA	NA	CASSQDLGHGGNEQFF	TGTGCCAGCAGCCAGGACCTAGGACATGGGGGGAATGAGCAGTTCTTC
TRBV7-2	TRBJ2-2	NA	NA	CASSLEVAGELFF	TGTGCCAGCAGCTTAGAGGTTGCCGGGGAGCTGTTTTTT
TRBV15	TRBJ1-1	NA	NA	CATSFGPGLTEAFF	NA
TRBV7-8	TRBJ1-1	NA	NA	CASSFGRRLNTEAFF	TGTGCCAGCAGCTTCGGTCGCAGATTGAACACTGAAGCTTTCTTT
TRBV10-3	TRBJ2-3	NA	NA	CAISGLANTDTQYF	TGTGCCATCAGTGGTCTAGCCAACACAGATACGCAGTATTTT
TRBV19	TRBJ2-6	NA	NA	CASRNYRSSGANVLTF	TGTGCCAGTAGAAACTACCGGAGCTCTGGGGCCAACGTCCTGACTTTC
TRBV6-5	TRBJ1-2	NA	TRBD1	CASSPRQGGRGYTF	TGTGCCAGCAGTCCTCGACAGGGAGGGAGGGGCTACACCTTC